The sequence of this TCR beta chain was determined in a study of cytomegalovirus exposure and HLA in healthy donors (TCRdb year 2017). Study-wide context: According to an earlier analysis of 587 of the donors, about 179 million T cells yielded roughly 110 million unique TCR beta sequences and about 280 Gb of sequence data. Roughly 300 gigabases of sequencing data and around 88 million unique TCR sequences made up an early release that covered over 550 HLA-typed donors. Genome-wide SNP genotypes for about 60% of the roughly 700 donors were used in a later genetic analysis, which treated that subset as a discovery cohort. Typing coverage differed by locus: A, B, C, DRB1 and DQB1 were typed in about 620-630 donors, DQA1 in approximately 520, DPA1 in some 600, and DPB1 in just under 480. The study aimed to test whether signatures of past pathogen exposure could be identified by cataloging public T cell receptors. Along with the roughly 610-subject first cohort, a separate validation cohort of over a hundred different subjects was used. About five DR-DQ haplotypes were handled as single units for association and clustering because linkage in the cohort was strong. All discovery cohort repertoires had been generated on a single sequencing platform. Alongside the repertoire data, information on donor age, sex, ethnicity and CMV serostatus was compiled. Of the approximately 400 genotyped donors, around 81% fell in the genetic ancestry cluster associated with self-reported Caucasian donors. To predict cytomegalovirus infection status, the study brought together high-throughput TCR immunosequencing, statistical association of individual TCRs with disease status, and machine learning. Rather than using new phenotypic data, the later analysis identified candidate immune exposures from TCR beta sequences and from how often those sequences occurred across donors. HLA typing covered class I and class II loci at four-digit resolution. To decide whether each TCR beta V gene segment behaved as functional or pseudogenic, an earlier analysis of some 570 of the donors relied on high-throughput TCR beta sequencing. To study patterns of TCR occurrence, a later analysis re-analyzed previously published TCR beta repertoires from 600 to 750 donors and added high-resolution HLA genotyping. Using immunosequencing, the study profiled T cell repertoires from approximately 700 subjects and related those repertoires to cytomegalovirus serostatus. Across 398 genotyped donors of the cohort, an average of 235,054 unique TCR beta nucleotide sequences per donor were sequenced, and 15% to 20% of those sequences were non-productive. What the work shows at the level of the full study, not this receptor alone: At a false discovery rate of 0.05, a later analysis linked under 20,000 TCR beta sequences to specific HLA alleles. Across donors, most TCR sequences were observed very rarely, whereas some public TCRs were present in many individuals. Because counts were too low, some 16 rarely observed V segments, including chromosome 9 orphons, were excluded from the earlier analysis of several hundred of the donors. The 87-base-pair reads could not distinguish some IMGT-functional V segments, including TRBV6-2 and TRBV6-3, so those segments were excluded. Because HLA typing was unavailable for some donors at each locus, only the typed subset was used in association tests. Immune exposure information for the cohort was limited to CMV serostatus. According to the authors, the approach could potentially be generalized to other disease states and immunological phenotypes. According to a later genetic analysis, donors in an Asian-associated ancestry cluster had fewer N-insertions in productive TCRs than the approximately 700-donor mean. A cluster of highly shared sequence variants was judged likely to be a technical artifact of the sequencing pipeline. This cohort had only TCR beta chains sequenced, and the lack of alpha or paired-chain data limited which features could be detected. Linkage disequilibrium might explain the correlated functional status among segregating V segments, but an unknown experimental factor could not be excluded. In vitro tests confirmed that three of the cytomegalovirus-associated TCR beta chains recognize cytomegalovirus antigens. Sequencing depth was assumed to be roughly uniform across donors in the presence/absence analyses, though that assumption may not hold. In an earlier analysis of fewer than 750 of the donors, most TCR beta V segments were observed in productive rearrangements about 87% or about 30% of the time, broadly matching IMGT annotations. In a later analysis, the rate of TCR association differed among HLA loci, with DRB1 alleles having the most associated TCRs and HLA-C alleles having the fewest. An association between a missense DCLRE1C variant and V-gene and J-gene trimming of TCR beta chains was found in a later genetic analysis and replicated in an independent cohort. In a later analysis, HLA-associated TCR beta chains showed more clonal expansion and lower generation probabilities than non-associated chains that were equally common. When HLA alleles, especially DR and DQ, strongly co-occurred, attributing TCR associations to individual alleles was difficult. Cytomegalovirus status was reported to be diagnosed by the classifier with high specificity and sensitivity in both the original and validation cohorts. In the study, around 160 TCR beta chains were listed as associated with cytomegalovirus. A later analysis found that most CMV-associated TCR beta chains appeared HLA-restricted, with HLA associations seemingly driven largely by CMV exposure. A further reported finding was that TCR beta sequences accurately predicted the HLA-A and HLA-B alleles for most subjects in the first cohort. In a later analysis, several top co-occurrence clusters were reported to appear linked to parvovirus B19, influenza, CMV and Epstein-Barr virus.

Preparation of the library involved the immunoSEQ multiplex PCR assay. A mixture of 60 forward primers for TCR Vbeta segments and 13 reverse primers for TCR Jbeta segments was used in the multiplex PCR. A multiplex PCR assay on genomic DNA amplified the CDR3 region of rearranged TCR beta genes. The Illumina HiSeq System was used to sequence the amplified TCR beta libraries as 87-base-pair reads. As for the authors' bioinformatics: In a later analysis, about 80 million unique TCR beta chains were counted across the approximately 620 repertoires, and roughly 10 million of these chains were shared by at least two donors. Raw reads were error-corrected and collapsed into unique sequences with a nearest-neighbor algorithm that merged closely related sequences to remove PCR and sequencing errors. V, D and J gene segments were assigned by aligning CDR3 sequences to IMGT reference sequences. Each retained sequence needed at least a six-nucleotide match to both a V gene segment and a J gene segment. Rearrangements were called productive when the CDR3 lacked stop codons and stayed in frame with V and J; all others were non-productive. Following IMGT convention, CDR3 was defined as the stretch from the second conserved V-encoded cysteine up to the conserved J-encoded phenylalanine. The earlier analysis of some 580 of the donors excluded any sequence lacking an unambiguous match to a single V gene segment. An earlier analysis of just under 600 of the donors called V segments functional above 56.7% productive rearrangements and segregating when the between-donor standard deviation exceeded 5%. To diagnose cytomegalovirus status from the catalog of TCR beta chain sequences, a statistical classification framework was built. V and J gene assignment, in a later analysis, came from comparing TCR nucleotide sequences with IMGT/GENE-DB human TR gene sequences. Using the TCRdist pipeline, a later analysis assigned CDR3 sequences along with most-parsimonious VDJ recombination scenarios. In a later analysis, every TCR beta chain was defined by the combination of its CDR3 amino acid sequence and its V-gene family, and reads without a unique V-gene family were dropped. To address suspected cross-contamination and a sequencing artifact, a later analysis removed a few hundred highly shared, low-generation-probability nucleotide sequences. In a later analysis, a clonal expansion index for each public chain was calculated from normalized within-repertoire ranks of inferred template counts. A later analysis computed generation probabilities with a VDJ recombination model fitted to out-of-frame rearrangements, and checked the results against IGoR. Hypergeometric tests were used in a later analysis to score TCR-TCR, TCR-HLA and TCR-CMV co-occurrence, with a repertoire-size bias correction applied to the TCR pairs. To estimate false discovery rates, a later analysis permuted the HLA or CMV assignments 20 times. A later analysis grouped co-occurring TCRs with DBSCAN, adding TCRdist sequence similarity when clustering within HLA-allele-positive subsets. Repertoires with fewer than 30,000 or more than 120,000 public chains, plus five repertoires with anomalous nucleotide sharing, were excluded from co-occurrence clustering. What TCRdb holds here is the immuneACCESS table cut down to in-frame rearrangements. Part of the clones is not present; checked against another copy, under half of the missing clones reflect an unresolved V gene, and the others are unexplained. V, J and clone size are those of that table, while D and trimming were read from the DNA. This sample lists about 140,000 clones; over 75% were detected once. The ten most abundant clones make up roughly 2% of the sample.

This clone occurred a few times. Its antigen is currently not known. No base-level quality is on record; no much larger clone is a single base apart. In total, over 600 healthy bone marrow donors made up the cohort. Cohort members were all nominally healthy when sampled, although unrecorded immune exposures were likely present. The donor was CMV seronegative and belonged to the group of 380 or so seronegative cohort members. A peripheral blood sample was collected from each donor, and TCR beta sequencing was performed on peripheral blood mononuclear cells. The Qiagen DNeasy Blood Extraction Kit was used to extract genomic DNA from the blood cell samples. According to the germline V gene, CDR1 reads SGHDT and CDR2 reads YYEEEE. Including cysteine and phenylalanine, the CDR3 has 12 amino acids. The read is trimmed to its CDR3 DNA, 36 bases read in frame from base 1. Trimming removed 2 bases from V and 3 bases from J, leaving 2 bases between the germline ends.

Recombination connected TRBV5-6 to TRBJ2-2; a confident D gene designation cannot be given. This clonotype was sampled from a young man in good health and CMV-seronegative. The specimen sequenced was PBMCs. CDR3 sequence: CASSFDTGELFF. The base sequence is TGTGCCAGCAGCTTCGACACCGGGGAGCTGTTTTTT.